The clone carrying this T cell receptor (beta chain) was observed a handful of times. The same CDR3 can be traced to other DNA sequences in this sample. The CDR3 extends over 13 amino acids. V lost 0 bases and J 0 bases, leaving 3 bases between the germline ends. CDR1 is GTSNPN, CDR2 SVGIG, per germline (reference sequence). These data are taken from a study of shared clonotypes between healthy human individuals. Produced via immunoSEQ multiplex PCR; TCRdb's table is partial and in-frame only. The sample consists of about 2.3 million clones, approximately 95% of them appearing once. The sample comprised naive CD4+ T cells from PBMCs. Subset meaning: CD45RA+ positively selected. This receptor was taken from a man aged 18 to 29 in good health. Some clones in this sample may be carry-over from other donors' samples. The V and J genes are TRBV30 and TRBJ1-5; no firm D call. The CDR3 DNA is TGTGCCTGGAGTGTTAGTAGCAATCAGCCCCAGCATTTT. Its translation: CAWSVSSNQPQHF. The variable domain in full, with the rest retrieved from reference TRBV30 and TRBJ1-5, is SQTIHQWPATLVQPVGSPLSLECTVEGTSNPNLYWYRQAAGRGLQLLFYSVGIGQISSEVPQNLSASRPQDRQFILSSKKLLLSDSGFYLCAWSVSSNQPQHFGDGTRLSIL.